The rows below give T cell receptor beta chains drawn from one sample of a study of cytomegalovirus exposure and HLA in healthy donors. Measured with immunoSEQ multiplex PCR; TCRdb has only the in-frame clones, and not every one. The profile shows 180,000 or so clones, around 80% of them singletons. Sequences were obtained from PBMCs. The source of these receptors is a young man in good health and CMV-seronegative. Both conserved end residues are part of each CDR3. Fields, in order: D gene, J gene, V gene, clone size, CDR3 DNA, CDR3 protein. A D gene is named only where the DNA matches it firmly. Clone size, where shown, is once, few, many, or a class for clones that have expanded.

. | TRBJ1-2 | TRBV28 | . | TGTGCCAGCAGCCCGGGGGGCTCATATGGCTACACCTTC | CASSPGGSYGYTF
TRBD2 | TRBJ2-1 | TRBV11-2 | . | TGTGCCAGCAGCTCGCTAGCGGAGTCCTACAATGAGCAGTTCTTC | CASSSLAESYNEQFF
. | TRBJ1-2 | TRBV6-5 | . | TGTGCCAGCAGTTATGCGGGCCAGCCTACGTATGGCTACACCTTC | CASSYAGQPTYGYTF
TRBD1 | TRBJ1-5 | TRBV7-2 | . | TGTGCCAGCAGCTTTACAGGGGGCGTACAGCAGCCCCAGCATTTT | CASSFTGGVQQPQHF
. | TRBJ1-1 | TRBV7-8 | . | TGTGCCAGCTACGGGGGGGCGCGGAACACTGAAGCTTTCTTT | CASYGGARNTEAFF
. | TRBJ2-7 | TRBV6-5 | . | TGTGCCAGCAGACGGCAGGGGCGATACGAGCAGTACTTC | CASRRQGRYEQYF
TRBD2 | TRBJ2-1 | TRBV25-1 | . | TGTGCCACCGGCCCAGGTAGGGGGGGACTAGCGGACTACAATGAGCAGTTCTTC | CATGPGRGGLADYNEQFF
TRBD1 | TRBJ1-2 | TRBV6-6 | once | TGTGCCAGCAGCGGGACAGGGAGTGGCTACACCTTC | CASSGTGSGYTF
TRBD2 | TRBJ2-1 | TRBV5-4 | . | TGTGCCAGCAGCTCAGGAGGGAGGGGCTACAATGAGCAGTTCTTC | CASSSGGRGYNEQFF
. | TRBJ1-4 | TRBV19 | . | TGTGCCAGTAGTGAGGGCGTTGGAACTAATGAAAAACTGTTTTTT | CASSEGVGTNEKLFF
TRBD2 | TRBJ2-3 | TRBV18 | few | TGTGCCAGCTCCCAGTCATATCTCGGCGGGGGGCTGAACACAGATACGCAGTATTTT | CASSQSYLGGGLNTDTQYF
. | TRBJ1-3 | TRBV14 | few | TGTGCCAGCAGCCTATTAAGGACAGCGGGAAACACCATATATTTT | CASSLLRTAGNTIYF
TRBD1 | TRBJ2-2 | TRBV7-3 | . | TGTGCCAGCAGCTTAATAGGGACAGGGGCCGGGGAGCTGTTTTTT | CASSLIGTGAGELFF
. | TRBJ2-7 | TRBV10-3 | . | TGTGCCATCAGTGGGACAGCTGCGGACGAGCAGTACTTC | CAISGTAADEQYF
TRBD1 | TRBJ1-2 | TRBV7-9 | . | TGTGCCAGCAGCCCCCGGGACTCGACAGGGATCAAGGGCTACACCTTC | CASSPRDSTGIKGYTF
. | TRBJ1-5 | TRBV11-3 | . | TGTGCCAGCAGCTTCTATTCAGGCGCCGTTGGGGCCGTGCTTAATGAGTCCCAGCATTTT | CASSFYSGAVGAVLNESQHF
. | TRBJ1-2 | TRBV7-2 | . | TGTGCCAGCAGCTTAATGCGGGCGTCAGAGGGCTATGGCTACACCTTC | CASSLMRASEGYGYTF
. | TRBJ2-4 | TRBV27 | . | TGTGCCAGCAGTTTAGAGCGGCCCATCTCGACGAACATTCAGTACTTC | CASSLERPISTNIQYF
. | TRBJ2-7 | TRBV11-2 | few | TGTGCCAGCAGCTTAGAATCATACGAGCAGTACTTC | CASSLESYEQYF
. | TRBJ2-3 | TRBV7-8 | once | TGTGCCAGCAGTCCTGGACAGATCACAGATACGCAGTATTTT | CASSPGQITDTQYF
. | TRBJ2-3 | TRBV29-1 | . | TGCAGCGTTGAAGAGCGAGGCCTGGCAGATACGCAGTATTTT | CSVEERGLADTQYF
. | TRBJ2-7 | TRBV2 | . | TGTGCCAGCAAACCTGGGGCAGATGATTCCTACGAGCAGTACTTC | CASKPGADDSYEQYF
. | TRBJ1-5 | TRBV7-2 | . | TGTGCCAGCAGCTTAGAACTCAATCAGCCCCAGCATTTT | CASSLELNQPQHF
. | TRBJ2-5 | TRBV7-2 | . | TGTGCCAGCAGCTTACGGGGGTACCAAGAGACCCAGTACTTC | CASSLRGYQETQYF
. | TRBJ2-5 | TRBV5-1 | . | TGCGCCAGCAGCCCGGACCGGGGGGCCCAAGAGACCCAGTACTTC | CASSPDRGAQETQYF
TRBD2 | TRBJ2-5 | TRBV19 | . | TGTGCCAGTAGTGCCGGACTAGCGGGGGGGCCCAGGGAGACCCAGTACTTC | CASSAGLAGGPRETQYF